The 5 T cell receptor beta chains below come from one sample, sequenced in a study of shared clonotypes between healthy human individuals. The table came from immunoSEQ multiplex PCR; TCRdb's copy has only in-frame clones and leaves some out. The profile shows around 620,000 clones, 85% to 95% of them singletons. Selected positively for CCR7 and CD45RO-negative, naive CD8 cells excluded terminally differentiated effector memory CD45RA+ cells. Material: naive CD8+ T cells sorted from blood. These receptors were taken from a young woman in good health.

The chain links TRBV29-1 to TRBJ1-3, with unresolved D. Germline assignment: CDR1 SQVTM and CDR2 ANQGSEA. The CDR3 loop spans 14 amino acids. V lost 4 bases, J lost 0 bases, and 10 bases lay in between. The CDR3 is CSVVVTNSGNTIYF. DNA for the CDR3: TGCAGCGTTGTCGTCACCAACTCTGGAAACACCATATATTTT. Combining the CDR3 with reference TRBV29-1 and TRBJ1-3 gives the whole variable domain SAVISQKPSRDICQRGTSLTIQCQVDSQVTMMFWYRQQPGQSLTLIATANQGSEATYESGFVIDKFPISRPNLTFSTLTVSNMSPEDSSIYLCSVVVTNSGNTIYFGEGSWLTVV.

The chain couples TRBV4-1 to TRBJ1-2; no clear D gene. This CDR3 is built from 18 residues. Per the germline V gene, CDR1 is MGHRA and CDR2 is YSYEKL. The ends were cut back, 0 bases at V and 5 bases at J, with 22 bases in the middle. CDR3 in amino acids: CASSQDEGAWEVGYGYTF. As DNA, the CDR3 is TGCGCCAGCAGCCAAGATGAGGGTGCTTGGGAAGTGGGGTATGGCTACACCTTC.

The chain uses TRBV19 and TRBJ2-1, with TRBD2 identical over 11 bases. Trimming at V came to 6 bases and at J to 6 bases, leaving 10 bases not matched to a gene. This CDR3 is 16 amino acids long. From germline, CDR1 is LNHDA and CDR2 SQIVND (reference sequence). As DNA, the CDR3 is TGTGCCAGTAGCTTACTAGCGGGAGTGGTCGGCAATGAGCAGTTCTTC. Its translation: CASSLLAGVVGNEQFF.

Here the CDR3 reads CASSLSSRAGWDTDTQYF. The CDR3 DNA reads as TGTGCCAGCAGCCTATCATCCAGGGCGGGATGGGACACAGATACGCAGTATTTT. The chain combines TRBV16 with TRBJ2-3; TRBD2 might be the D (6 bases). The V gene lost 4 bases and the J gene lost 2 bases, with 22 bases spanning the gap. The CDR3 contains 18 residues. CDR1 is KGHSY and CDR2 is FQNENV in the germline V gene.

The chain carries TRBV28 and TRBJ2-7; 15 bases are a match to TRBD2. The CDR3 runs 15 residues. Germline V gives CDR1 MDHEN, CDR2 SYDVKM. Trimming at V came to 4 bases and at J to 7 bases, leaving 5 bases not matched to a gene. In DNA, the CDR3 is TGTGCCAGCAGTTCCCGGACTAGCGGGAGGGTGGAGCAGTACTTC. Residues: CASSSRTSGRVEQYF.